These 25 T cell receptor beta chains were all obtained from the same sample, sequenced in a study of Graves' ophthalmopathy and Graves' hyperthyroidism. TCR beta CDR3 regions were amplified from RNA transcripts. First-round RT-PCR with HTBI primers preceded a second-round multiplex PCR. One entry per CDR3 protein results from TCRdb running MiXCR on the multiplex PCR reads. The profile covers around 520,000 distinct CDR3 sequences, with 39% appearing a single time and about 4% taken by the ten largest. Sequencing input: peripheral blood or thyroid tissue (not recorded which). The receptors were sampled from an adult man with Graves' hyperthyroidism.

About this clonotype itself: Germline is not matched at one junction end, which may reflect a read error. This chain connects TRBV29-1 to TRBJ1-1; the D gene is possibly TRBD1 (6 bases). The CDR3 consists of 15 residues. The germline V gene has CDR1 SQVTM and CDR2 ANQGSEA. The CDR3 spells CSVELAGGANNEAFF. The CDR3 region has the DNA TGCAGCGTTGAACTAGCGGGGGGGGCAAACAATGAAGCTTTCTTT. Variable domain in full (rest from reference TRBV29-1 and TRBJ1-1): SAVISQKPSRDICQRGTSLTIQCQVDSQVTMMFWYRQQPGQSLTLIATANQGSEATYESGFVIDKFPISRPNLTFSTLTVSNMSPEDSSIYLCSVELAGGANNEAFFGQGTRLTVV.

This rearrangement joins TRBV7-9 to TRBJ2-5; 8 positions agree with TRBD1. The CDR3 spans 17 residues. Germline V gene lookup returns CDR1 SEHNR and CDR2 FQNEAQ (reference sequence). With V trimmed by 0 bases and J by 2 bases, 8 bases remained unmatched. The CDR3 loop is CASSLARAGGGQETQYF. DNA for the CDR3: TGTGCCAGCAGCTTAGCCCGCGCAGGGGGCGGTCAAGAGACCCAGTACTTC.

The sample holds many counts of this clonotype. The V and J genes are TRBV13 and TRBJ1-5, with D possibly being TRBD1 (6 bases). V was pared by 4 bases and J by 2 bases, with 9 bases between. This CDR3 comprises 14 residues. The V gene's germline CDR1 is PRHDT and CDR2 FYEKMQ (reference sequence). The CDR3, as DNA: TGTGCCAGCAGCTCCAGGGGTGGCAATCAGCCCCAGCATTTT. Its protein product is CASSSRGGNQPQHF.

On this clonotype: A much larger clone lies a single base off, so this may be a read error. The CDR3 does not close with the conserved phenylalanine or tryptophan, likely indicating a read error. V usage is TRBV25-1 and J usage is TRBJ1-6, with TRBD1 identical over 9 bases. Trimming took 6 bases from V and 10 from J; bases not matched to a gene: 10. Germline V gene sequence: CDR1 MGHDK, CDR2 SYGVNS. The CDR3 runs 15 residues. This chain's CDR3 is CASSHEGQGGSPLHL. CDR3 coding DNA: TGTGCCAGCAGCCACGAGGGACAGGGAGGGTCACCCCTCCACCTT.

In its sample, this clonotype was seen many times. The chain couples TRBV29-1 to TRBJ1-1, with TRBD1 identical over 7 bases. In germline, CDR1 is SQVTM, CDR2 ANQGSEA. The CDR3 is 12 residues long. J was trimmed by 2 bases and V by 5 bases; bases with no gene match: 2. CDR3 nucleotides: TGCAGCGTTCAGGGGGTTAACACTGAAGCTTTCTTT. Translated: CSVQGVNTEAFF. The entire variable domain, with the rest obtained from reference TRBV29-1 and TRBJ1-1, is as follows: SAVISQKPSRDICQRGTSLTIQCQVDSQVTMMFWYRQQPGQSLTLIATANQGSEATYESGFVIDKFPISRPNLTFSTLTVSNMSPEDSSIYLCSVQGVNTEAFFGQGTRLTVV.

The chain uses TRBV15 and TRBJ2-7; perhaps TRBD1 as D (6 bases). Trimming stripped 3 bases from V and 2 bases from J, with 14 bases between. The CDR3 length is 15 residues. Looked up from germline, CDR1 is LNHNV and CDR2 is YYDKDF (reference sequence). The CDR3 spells CATSSPTGTTYEQYF. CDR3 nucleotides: TGTGCCACCAGCAGCCCCACAGGGACGACCTACGAGCAGTACTTC.

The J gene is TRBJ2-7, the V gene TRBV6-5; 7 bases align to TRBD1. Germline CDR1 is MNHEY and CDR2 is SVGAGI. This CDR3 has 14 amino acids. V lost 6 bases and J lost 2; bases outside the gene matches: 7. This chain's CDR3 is CASSSDRRTYEQYF. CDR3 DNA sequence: TGTGCCAGCAGCTCGGACAGGAGAACCTACGAGCAGTACTTC.

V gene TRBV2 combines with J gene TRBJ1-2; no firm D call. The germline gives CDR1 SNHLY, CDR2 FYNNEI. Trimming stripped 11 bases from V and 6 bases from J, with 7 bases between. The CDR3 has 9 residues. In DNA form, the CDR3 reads TGTGCCGACTCCCATGGCTACACCTTC. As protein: CADSHGYTF. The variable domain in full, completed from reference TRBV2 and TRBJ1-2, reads EPEVTQTPSHQVTQMGQEVILRCVPISNHLYFYWYRQILGQKVEFLVSFYNNEISEKSEIFDDQFSVERPDGSNFTLKIRSTKLEDSAMYFCADSHGYTFGSGTRLTVV.

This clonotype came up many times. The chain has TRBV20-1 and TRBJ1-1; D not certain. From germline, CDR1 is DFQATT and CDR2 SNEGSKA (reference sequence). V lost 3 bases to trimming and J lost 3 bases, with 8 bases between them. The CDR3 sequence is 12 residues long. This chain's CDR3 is CSARGADTEAFF. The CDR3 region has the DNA TGCAGTGCTAGGGGAGCGGACACTGAAGCTTTCTTT.

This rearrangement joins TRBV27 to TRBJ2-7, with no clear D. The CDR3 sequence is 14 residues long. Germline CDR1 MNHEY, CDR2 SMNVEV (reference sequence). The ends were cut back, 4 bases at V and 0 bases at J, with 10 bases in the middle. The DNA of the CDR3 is TGTGCCAGCAGTTCCCTAATTGACTCCTACGAGCAGTACTTC. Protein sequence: CASSSLIDSYEQYF.

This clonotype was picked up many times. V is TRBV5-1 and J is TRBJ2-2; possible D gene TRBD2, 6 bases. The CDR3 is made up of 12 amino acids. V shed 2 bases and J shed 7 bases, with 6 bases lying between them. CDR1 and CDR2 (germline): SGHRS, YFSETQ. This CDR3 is CASSFSGGELFF. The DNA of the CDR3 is TGCGCCAGCAGCTTTAGCGGCGGGGAGCTGTTTTTT.

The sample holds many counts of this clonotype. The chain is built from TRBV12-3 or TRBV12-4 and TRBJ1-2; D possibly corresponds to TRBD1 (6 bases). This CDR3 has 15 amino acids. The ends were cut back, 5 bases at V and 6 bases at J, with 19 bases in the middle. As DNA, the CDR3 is TGTGCCAGCAGTCTCACAGGGAAAAGTGAGGATGGCTACACCTTC. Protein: CASSLTGKSEDGYTF.

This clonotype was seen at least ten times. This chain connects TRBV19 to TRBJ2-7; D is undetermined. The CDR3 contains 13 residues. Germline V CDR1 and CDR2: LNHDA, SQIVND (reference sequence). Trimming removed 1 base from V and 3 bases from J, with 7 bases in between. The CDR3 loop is CASSIGADYEQYF. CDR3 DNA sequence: TGTGCCAGTAGTATAGGGGCAGACTACGAGCAGTACTTC.

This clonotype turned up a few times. The CDR3 DNA reads TGCAGTGCTAGATTACTAGGCTACGAGCAGTACTTC. Its protein product is CSARLLGYEQYF. The gene calls are TRBV20-1 and TRBJ2-7; the D gene is possibly TRBD2 (5 bases). The CDR3 extends over 12 amino acids. CDR1 and CDR2 from the germline V gene are DFQATT and SNEGSKA (reference sequence). The ends were cut back, 2 bases at V and 3 bases at J, with 8 bases in the middle.

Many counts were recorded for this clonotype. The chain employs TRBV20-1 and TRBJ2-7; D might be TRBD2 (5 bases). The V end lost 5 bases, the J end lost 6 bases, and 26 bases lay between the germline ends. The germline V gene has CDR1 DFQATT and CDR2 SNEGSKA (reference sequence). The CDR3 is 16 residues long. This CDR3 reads CSAQRVVTDSGGEQYF. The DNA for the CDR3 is TGCAGTGCTCAAAGGGTCGTGACGGACTCCGGAGGCGAGCAGTACTTC.

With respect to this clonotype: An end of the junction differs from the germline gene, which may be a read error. The CDR3 here is CASSPRQGRDSPPHF. The CDR3 DNA is TGTGCCAGCAGTCCCAGACAGGGCCGGGATTCACCCCCCCACTTT. The rearrangement uses TRBV12-3 or TRBV12-4 and TRBJ1-6, with 7 bases identical to TRBD1. The length of the CDR3 is 15 residues.

CDR3 amino acids: CATSRSSGTAVSYEQYF. Written as DNA, the CDR3 is TGTGCCACCAGCAGATCTTCCGGGACGGCAGTCTCCTACGAGCAGTACTTC. The chain carries TRBV15 and TRBJ2-7; possibly TRBD1 or TRBD2 for D (5 bases each). The CDR3 loop spans 17 amino acids. Per the germline V gene, CDR1 is LNHNV and CDR2 is YYDKDF (reference sequence). V was trimmed by 2 bases and J by 0 bases, leaving 17 bases between them.

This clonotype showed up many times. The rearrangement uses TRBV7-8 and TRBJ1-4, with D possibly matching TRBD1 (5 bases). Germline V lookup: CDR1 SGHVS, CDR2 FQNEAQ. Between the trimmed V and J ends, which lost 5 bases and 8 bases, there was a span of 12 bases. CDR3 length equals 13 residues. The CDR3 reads CASSPTGAEKLFF. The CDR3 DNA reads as TGTGCCAGCAGCCCCACCGGGGCCGAAAAACTGTTTTTT. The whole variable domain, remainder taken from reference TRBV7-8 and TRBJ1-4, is GAGVSQSPRYKVAKRGQDVALRCDPISGHVSLFWYQQALGQGPEFLTYFQNEAQLDKSGLPSDRFFAERPEGSVSTLKIQRTQQEDSAVYLCASSPTGAEKLFFGSGTQLSVL.

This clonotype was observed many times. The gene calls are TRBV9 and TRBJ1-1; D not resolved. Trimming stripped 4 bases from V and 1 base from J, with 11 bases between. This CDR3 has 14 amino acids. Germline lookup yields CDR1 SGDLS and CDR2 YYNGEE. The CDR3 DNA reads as TGTGCCAGCAGCCCGAGAGACCCGAACACTGAAGCTTTCTTT. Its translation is CASSPRDPNTEAFF. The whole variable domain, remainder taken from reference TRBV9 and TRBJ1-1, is DSGVTQTPKHLITATGQRVTLRCSPRSGDLSVYWYQQSLDQGLQFLIQYYNGEERAKGNILERFSAQQFPDLHSELNLSSLELGDSALYFCASSPRDPNTEAFFGQGTRLTVV.

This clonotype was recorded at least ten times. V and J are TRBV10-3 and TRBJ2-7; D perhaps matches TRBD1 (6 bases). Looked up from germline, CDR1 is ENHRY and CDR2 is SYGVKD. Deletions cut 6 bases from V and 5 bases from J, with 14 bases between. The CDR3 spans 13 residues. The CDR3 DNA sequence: TGTGCCATCAGCCCCGGACAGCACCACGAGCAGTACTTC. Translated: CAISPGQHHEQYF.

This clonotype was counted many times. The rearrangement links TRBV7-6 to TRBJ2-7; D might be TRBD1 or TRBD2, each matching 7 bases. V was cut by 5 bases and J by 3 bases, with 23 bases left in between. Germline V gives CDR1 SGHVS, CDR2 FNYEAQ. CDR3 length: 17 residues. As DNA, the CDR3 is TGTGCCAGCAGCCCCGGATGGGGGGGGGACAGTTTCTACGAGCAGTACTTC. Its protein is CASSPGWGGDSFYEQYF.

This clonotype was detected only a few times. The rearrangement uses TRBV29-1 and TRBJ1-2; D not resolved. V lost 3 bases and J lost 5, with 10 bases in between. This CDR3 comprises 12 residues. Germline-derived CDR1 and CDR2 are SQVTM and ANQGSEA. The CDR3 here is CSVESRGYGYTF. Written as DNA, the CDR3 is TGCAGCGTTGAGTCTCGCGGGTATGGCTACACCTTC. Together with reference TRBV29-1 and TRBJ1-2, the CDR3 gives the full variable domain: SAVISQKPSRDICQRGTSLTIQCQVDSQVTMMFWYRQQPGQSLTLIATANQGSEATYESGFVIDKFPISRPNLTFSTLTVSNMSPEDSSIYLCSVESRGYGYTFGSGTRLTVV.

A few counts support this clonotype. In DNA, the CDR3 is TGCAGTGCTAGCCCCCCCACAGGGGTGGGCACTGAAGCTTTCTTT. Protein: CSASPPTGVGTEAFF. V gene TRBV20-1 combines with J gene TRBJ1-1, with TRBD1 matching 7 bases. The CDR3 runs 15 residues. From germline, CDR1 is DFQATT and CDR2 SNEGSKA (reference sequence). With V trimmed by 3 bases and J by 4 bases, 11 bases remained unmatched.

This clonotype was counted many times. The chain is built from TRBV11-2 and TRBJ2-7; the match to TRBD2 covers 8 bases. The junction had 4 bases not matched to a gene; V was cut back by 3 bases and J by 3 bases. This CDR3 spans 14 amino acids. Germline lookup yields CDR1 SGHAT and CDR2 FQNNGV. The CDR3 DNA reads TGTGCCAGCAGCTTGGCGGGAGGAGACTACGAGCAGTACTTC. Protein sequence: CASSLAGGDYEQYF.

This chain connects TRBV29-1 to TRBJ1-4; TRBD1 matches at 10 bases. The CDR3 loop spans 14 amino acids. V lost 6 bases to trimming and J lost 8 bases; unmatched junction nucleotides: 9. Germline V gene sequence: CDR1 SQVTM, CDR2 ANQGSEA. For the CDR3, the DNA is TGCAGCGTGTGGGGACAGGGGTTTGGGGAAAAACTGTTTTTT. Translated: CSVWGQGFGEKLFF.